This T cell receptor (beta chain) appears in the sequencing data of a study of early T cells in non-severe SARS-CoV-2 infection. Study context: Sequencing was performed on bulk RNA from unsorted whole blood, leaving chains unpaired. Points from the study as a whole: CD4 and private specificities were missed by VDJdb matching, which favored anti-spike CD8 responses.

V was cut by 0 bases and J by 9 bases, with 9 bases left in between. The CDR3 is 13 amino acids. Germline V gene lookup returns CDR1 MGHRA and CDR2 YSYEKL. This clonotype came up many times. The antigen is unknown. Unique molecular identifiers (one per individual cDNA molecule) were attached. In TCRdb, the 5' RACE reads were re-called with MiXCR into one record per CDR3 protein. The sample has over 50,000 distinct CDR3 sequences, approximately 10% seen once. The receptor was isolated from an adult who was a healthcare worker with PCR-confirmed SARS-CoV-2 infection or an uninfected control (not recorded which). The sample comprised whole blood. V usage is TRBV4-1 and J usage is TRBJ2-4; tentative D call: TRBD1 (5 bases). The chain's CDR3 is CASSQDLQGIQYF. CDR3 bases: TGCGCCAGCAGCCAAGATTTGCAGGGCATTCAGTACTTC.